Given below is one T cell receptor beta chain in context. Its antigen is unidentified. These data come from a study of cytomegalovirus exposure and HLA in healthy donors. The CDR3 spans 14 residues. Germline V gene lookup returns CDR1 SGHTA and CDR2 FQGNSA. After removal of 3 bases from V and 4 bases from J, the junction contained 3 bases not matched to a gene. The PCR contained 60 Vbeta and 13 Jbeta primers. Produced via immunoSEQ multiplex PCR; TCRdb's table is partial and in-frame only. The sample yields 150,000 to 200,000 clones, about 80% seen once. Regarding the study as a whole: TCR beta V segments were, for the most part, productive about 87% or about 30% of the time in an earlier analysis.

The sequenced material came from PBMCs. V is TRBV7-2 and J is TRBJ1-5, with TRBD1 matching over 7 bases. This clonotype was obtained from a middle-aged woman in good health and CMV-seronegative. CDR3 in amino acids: CASSFRDRNQPQHF. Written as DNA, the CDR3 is TGTGCCAGCAGCTTCCGGGACAGAAATCAGCCCCAGCATTTT. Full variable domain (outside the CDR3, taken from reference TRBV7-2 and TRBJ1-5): GAGVSQSPSNKVTEKGKDVELRCDPISGHTALYWYRQSLGQGLEFLIYFQGNSAPDKSGLPSDRFSAERTGGSVSTLTIQRTQQEDSAVYLCASSFRDRNQPQHFGDGTRLSIL.